Here is one TCR beta chain with its context. Germline loops: CDR1 SGHTA, CDR2 FQGNSA. With 4 bases clipped from V and 2 bases from J, the junction kept 4 bases outside the gene matches. The CDR3 spans 14 residues. This sample was taken from a study of blood T cell repertoires in COVID-19. Study information: COVID-19 samples from acute and convalescent phases originated in the United States, Italy and Spain. T cells, B-cell-depleted T cells, or PBMCs provided the cDNA or gDNA that served as material.

Original handling: Amplification of reference gene primers provided the estimated nucleated cell counts. Only in-frame clones appear in the TCRdb table, and some are missing; sequencing was by immunoSEQ multiplex PCR. The V and J calls and the clone size are those of that table, but D and trimming were determined from the DNA. The table lists approximately 190,000 clones, approximately 91% of them singletons. This receptor was taken from a woman between 40 and 50 years old who had recovered from COVID-19. Sequencing was performed on peripheral blood. The chain joins TRBV7-2 to TRBJ1-1, with 7 bases lining up with TRBD1. CDR3 sequence reads: CASSWDRINTEAFF. The CDR3 bases are TGTGCCAGCAGCTGGGACAGAATAAACACTGAAGCTTTCTTT.